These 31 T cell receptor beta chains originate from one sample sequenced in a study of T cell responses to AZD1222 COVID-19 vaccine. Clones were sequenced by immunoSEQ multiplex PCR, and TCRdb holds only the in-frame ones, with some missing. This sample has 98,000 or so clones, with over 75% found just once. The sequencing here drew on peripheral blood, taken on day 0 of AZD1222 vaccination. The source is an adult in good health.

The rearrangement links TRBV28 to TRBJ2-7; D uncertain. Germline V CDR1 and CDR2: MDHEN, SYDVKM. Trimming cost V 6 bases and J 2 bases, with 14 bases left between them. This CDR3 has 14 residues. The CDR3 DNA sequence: TGTGCCAGCAGGGCGGAACAAACAACCTACGAGCAGTACTTC. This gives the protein CASRAEQTTYEQYF.

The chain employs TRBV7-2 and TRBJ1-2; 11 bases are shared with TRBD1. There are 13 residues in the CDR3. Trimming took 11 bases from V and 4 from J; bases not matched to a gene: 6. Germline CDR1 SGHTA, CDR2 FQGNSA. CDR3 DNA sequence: TGTGCCGGCGGGACAGGGGGAGTCTATGGCTACACCTTC. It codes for CAGGTGGVYGYTF.

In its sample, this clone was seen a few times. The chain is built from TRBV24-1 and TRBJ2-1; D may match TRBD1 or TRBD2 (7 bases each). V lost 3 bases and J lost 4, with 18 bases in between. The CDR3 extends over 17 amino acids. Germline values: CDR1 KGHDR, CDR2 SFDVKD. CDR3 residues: CATSDPQGGARYNEQFF. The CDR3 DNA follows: TGTGCCACCAGTGATCCCCAGGGGGGGGCTCGGTACAATGAGCAGTTCTTC.

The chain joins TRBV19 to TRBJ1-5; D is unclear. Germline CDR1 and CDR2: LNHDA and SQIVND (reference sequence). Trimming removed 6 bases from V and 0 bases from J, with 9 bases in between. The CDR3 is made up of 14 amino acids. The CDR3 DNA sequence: TGTGCCAGTAGGCCTGGGTCTAGCAATCAGCCCCAGCATTTT. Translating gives CASRPGSSNQPQHF. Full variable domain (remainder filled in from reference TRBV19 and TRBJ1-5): DGGITQSPKYLFRKEGQNVTLSCEQNLNHDAMYWYRQDPGQGLRLIYYSQIVNDFQKGDIAEGYSVSREKKESFPLTVTSAQKNPTAFYLCASRPGSSNQPQHFGDGTRLSIL.

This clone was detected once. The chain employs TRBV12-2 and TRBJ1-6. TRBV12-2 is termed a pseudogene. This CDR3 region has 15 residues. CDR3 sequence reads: CASRLAAGRNSPLHF. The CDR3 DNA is TGTGCAAGTCGCTTAGCGGCAGGGAGGAATTCACCCCTCCACTTT.

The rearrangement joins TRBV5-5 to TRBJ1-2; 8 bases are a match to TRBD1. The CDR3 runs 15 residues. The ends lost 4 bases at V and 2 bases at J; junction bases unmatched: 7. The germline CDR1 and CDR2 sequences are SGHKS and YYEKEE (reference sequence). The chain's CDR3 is CASSPIDRGNYGYTF. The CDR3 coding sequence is TGTGCCAGCAGCCCAATCGACAGGGGAAACTATGGCTACACCTTC.

CDR3 bases: TGTGCCAGCAGCTCCGTTGGGTTAAATGAAAAACTGTTTTTT. Amino acid sequence: CASSSVGLNEKLFF. The chain combines TRBV11-2 with TRBJ1-4; D is undetermined. With 4 bases removed from V and 5 bases from J, the gap between germline ends came to 11 bases. This CDR3 spans 14 amino acids. Per the germline V gene, CDR1 is SGHAT and CDR2 is FQNNGV.

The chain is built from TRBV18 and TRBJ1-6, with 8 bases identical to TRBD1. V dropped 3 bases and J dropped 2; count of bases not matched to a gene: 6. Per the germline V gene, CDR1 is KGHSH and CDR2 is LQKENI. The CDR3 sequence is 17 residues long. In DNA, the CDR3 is TGTGCCAGCTCACCCGTAGGGGACAGGACCTATAATTCACCCCTCCACTTT. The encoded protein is CASSPVGDRTYNSPLHF.

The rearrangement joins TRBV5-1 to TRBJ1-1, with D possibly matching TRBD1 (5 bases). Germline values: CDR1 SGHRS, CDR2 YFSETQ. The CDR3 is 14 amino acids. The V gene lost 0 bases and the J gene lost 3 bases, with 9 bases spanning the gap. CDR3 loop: CASSLGTGYTEAFF. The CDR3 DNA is TGCGCCAGCAGCTTGGGAACAGGATACACTGAAGCTTTCTTT. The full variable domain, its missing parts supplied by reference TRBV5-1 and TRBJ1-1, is KAGVTQTPRYLIKTRGQQVTLSCSPISGHRSVSWYQQTPGQGLQFLFEYFSETQRNKGNFPGRFSGRQFSNSRSEMNVSTLELGDSALYLCASSLGTGYTEAFFGQGTRLTVV.

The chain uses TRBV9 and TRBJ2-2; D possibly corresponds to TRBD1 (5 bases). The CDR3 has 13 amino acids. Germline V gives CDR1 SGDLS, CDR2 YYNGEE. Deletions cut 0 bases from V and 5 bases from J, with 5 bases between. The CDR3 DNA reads TGTGCCAGCAGCGTAGAGGGGACCGGGGAGCTGTTTTTT. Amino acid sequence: CASSVEGTGELFF.

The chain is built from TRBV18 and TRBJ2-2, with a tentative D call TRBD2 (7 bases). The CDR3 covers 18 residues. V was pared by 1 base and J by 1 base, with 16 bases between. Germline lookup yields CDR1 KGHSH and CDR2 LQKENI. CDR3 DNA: TGTGCCAGCTCACCACTGAAGACAGGACTAGGGAACACCGGGGAGCTGTTTTTT. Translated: CASSPLKTGLGNTGELFF.

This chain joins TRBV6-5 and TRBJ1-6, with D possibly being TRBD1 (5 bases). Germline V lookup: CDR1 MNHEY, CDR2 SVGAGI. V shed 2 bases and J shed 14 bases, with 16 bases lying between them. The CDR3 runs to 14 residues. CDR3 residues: CASSYLVQGRALHF. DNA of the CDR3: TGTGCCAGCAGTTACCTAGTCCAGGGCAGAGCCCTCCACTTT.

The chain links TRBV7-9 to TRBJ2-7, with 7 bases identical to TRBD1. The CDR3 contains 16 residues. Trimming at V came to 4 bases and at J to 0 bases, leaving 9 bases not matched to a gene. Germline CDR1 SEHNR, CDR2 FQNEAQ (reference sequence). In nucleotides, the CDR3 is TGTGCCAGCAGCTCCTTTGACAGGGAAAGCTCCTACGAGCAGTACTTC. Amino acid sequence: CASSSFDRESSYEQYF.

CDR3 nucleotides: TGTGCCAGCAGCTTGGACAGGGCCCCAAATTCACCCCTCCACTTT. It encodes CASSLDRAPNSPLHF. The chain employs TRBV7-9 and TRBJ1-6, with 8 bases lining up with TRBD1. The CDR3 is made up of 15 amino acids. Germline V gives CDR1 SEHNR, CDR2 FQNEAQ (reference sequence). Trimming took 3 bases from V and 7 from J; bases not matched to a gene: 5.

The CDR3 nucleotides are TGTGCCAGCAGCCAAGCCAGGGGGTTCAATTACGAGCAGTACTTC. It translates to CASSQARGFNYEQYF. V gene TRBV4-2 combines with J gene TRBJ2-7; 7 nucleotides agree with TRBD1. V lost 1 base and J lost 4; bases outside the gene matches: 7. Germline V gene lookup returns CDR1 LGHNA and CDR2 YNFKEQ. The CDR3 covers 15 residues.

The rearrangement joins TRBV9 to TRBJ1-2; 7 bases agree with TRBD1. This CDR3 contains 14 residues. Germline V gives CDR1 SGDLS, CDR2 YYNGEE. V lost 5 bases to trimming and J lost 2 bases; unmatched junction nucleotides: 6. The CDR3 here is CASSAGTENYGYTF. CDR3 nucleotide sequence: TGTGCCAGCAGTGCCGGGACAGAGAACTATGGCTACACCTTC.

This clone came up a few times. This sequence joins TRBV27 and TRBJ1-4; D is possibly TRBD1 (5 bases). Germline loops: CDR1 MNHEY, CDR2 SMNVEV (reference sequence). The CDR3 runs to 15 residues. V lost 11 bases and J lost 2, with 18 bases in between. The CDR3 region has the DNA TGTGCCCCCGCCCCGGGGGAACTTACTAATGAAAAACTGTTTTTT. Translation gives CAPAPGELTNEKLFF.

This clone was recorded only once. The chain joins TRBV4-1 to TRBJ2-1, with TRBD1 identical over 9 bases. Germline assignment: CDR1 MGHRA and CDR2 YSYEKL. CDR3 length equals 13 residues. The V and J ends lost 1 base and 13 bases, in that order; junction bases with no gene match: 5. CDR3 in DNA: TGCGCCAGCAGCCAAGCCTGGACAGGGGATCAGTTCTTC. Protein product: CASSQAWTGDQFF.

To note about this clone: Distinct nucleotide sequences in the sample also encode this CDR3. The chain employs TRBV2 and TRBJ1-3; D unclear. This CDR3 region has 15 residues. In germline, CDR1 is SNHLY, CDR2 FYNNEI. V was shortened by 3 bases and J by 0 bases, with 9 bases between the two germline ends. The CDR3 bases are TGTGCCAGCAGTGATGATAGCGCCTCTGGAAACACCATATATTTT. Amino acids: CASSDDSASGNTIYF.

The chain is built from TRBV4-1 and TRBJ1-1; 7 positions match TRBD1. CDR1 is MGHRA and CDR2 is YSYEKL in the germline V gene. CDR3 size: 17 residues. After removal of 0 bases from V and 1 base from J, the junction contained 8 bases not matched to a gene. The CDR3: CASSQDGSTGTNTEAFF. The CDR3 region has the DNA TGCGCCAGCAGCCAAGATGGGTCGACAGGGACGAACACTGAAGCTTTCTTT.

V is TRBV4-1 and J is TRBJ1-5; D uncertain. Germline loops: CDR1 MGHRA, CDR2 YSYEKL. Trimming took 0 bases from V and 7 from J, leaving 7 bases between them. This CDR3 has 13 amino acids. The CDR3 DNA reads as TGCGCCAGCAGCCAAGACAGGCGCCAGCCCCAGCATTTT. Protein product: CASSQDRRQPQHF.

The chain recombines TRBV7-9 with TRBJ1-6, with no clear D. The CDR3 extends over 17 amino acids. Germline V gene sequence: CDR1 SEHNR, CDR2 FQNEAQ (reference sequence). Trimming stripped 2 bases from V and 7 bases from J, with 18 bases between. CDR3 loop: CASSLQAGFAQNSPLHF. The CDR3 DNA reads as TGTGCCAGCAGCTTACAGGCCGGGTTTGCTCAAAATTCACCCCTCCACTTT. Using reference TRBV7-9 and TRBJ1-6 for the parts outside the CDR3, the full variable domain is DTGVSQNPRHKITKRGQNVTFRCDPISEHNRLYWYRQTLGQGPEFLTYFQNEAQLEKSRLLSDRFSAERPKGSFSTLEIQRTEQGDSAMYLCASSLQAGFAQNSPLHFGNGTRLTVT.

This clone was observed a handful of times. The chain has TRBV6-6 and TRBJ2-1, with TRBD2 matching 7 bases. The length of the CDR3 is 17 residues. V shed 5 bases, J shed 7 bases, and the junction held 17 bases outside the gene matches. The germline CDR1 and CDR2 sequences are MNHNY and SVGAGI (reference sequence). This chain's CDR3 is CASSPRALGGVKNEQFF. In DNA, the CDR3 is TGTGCCAGCAGTCCCCGTGCTCTGGGGGGGGTTAAAAATGAGCAGTTCTTC.

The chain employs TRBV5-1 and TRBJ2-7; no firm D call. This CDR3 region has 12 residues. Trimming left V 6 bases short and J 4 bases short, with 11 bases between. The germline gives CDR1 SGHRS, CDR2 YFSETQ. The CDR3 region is CASKGSTYEQYF. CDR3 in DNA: TGCGCCAGCAAAGGCAGCACATACGAGCAGTACTTC.

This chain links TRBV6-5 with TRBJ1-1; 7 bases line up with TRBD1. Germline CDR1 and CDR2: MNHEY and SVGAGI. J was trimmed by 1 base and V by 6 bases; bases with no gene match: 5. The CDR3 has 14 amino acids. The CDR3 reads CASRVQGRNTEAFF. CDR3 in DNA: TGTGCCAGCAGGGTACAGGGGAGGAACACTGAAGCTTTCTTT.

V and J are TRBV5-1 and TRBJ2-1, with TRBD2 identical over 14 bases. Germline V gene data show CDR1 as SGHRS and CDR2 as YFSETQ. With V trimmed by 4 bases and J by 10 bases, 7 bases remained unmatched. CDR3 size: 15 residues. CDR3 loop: CASSPGLAGVREQFF. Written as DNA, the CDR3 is TGCGCCAGCAGCCCGGGACTAGCGGGAGTACGGGAGCAGTTCTTC.

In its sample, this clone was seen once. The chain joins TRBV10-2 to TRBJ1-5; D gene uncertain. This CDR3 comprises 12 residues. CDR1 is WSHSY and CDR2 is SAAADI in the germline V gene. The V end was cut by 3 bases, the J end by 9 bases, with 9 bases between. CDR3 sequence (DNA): TGCGCCAGCAGTGACACGGATAGGCCCCAGCATTTT. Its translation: CASSDTDRPQHF.

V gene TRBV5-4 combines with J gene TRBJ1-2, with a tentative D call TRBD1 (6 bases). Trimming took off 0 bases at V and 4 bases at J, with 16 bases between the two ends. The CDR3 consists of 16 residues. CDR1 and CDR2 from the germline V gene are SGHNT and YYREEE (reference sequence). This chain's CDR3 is CASSLGGHGSVYGYTF. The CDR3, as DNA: TGTGCCAGCAGCTTGGGGGGACATGGATCGGTCTATGGCTACACCTTC.

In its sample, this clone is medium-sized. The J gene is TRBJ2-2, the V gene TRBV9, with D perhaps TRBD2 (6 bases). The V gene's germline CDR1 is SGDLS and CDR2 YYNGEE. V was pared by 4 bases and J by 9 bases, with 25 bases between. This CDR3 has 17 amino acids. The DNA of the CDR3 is TGTGCCAGCAGCCCCTACAATGGGGGGACCAAGTATTGGGAGCTGTTTTTT. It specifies CASSPYNGGTKYWELFF.

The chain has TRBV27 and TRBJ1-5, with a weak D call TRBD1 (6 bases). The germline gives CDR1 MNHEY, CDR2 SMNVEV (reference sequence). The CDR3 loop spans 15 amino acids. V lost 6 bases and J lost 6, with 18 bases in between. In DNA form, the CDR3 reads TGTGCCAGCAGAATTAAAGGGGGAGGAGGTCAGCCCCAGCATTTT. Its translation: CASRIKGGGGQPQHF.

The CDR3 DNA reads as TGTGCCAGCACCCCGGGGCGGAACACTGAAGCTTTCTTT. Its translation: CASTPGRNTEAFF. The V call is TRBV2, the J call TRBJ1-1, with D perhaps TRBD1 (5 bases). The CDR3 runs to 13 residues. CDR1 is SNHLY and CDR2 is FYNNEI in the germline V gene. Trimming left V 7 bases short and J 1 base short, with 10 bases between.